A single sample is the source of the 2 T cell receptor beta chains below, sequenced in a study of molecular identifiers for immune sequencing clone quantification. TCRdb reanalysed the PCR reads using MiXCR and keeps one entry per CDR3 protein. This table has about 510,000 distinct CDR3 sequences, about 22% appearing once. Material for sequencing was naive CD8+ T cells from blood, with Jurkat cell RNA spiked in. This sample's subset: FACS-sorted CD8+CD4-CCR7+CD45RA+ naive T cells. The receptors come from a human donor in good health. Some libraries in this study had Jurkat cell RNA spiked in.

The V and J genes are TRBV24-1 and TRBJ2-1, with D perhaps matching TRBD2 (5 bases). The CDR3 spans 13 residues. Germline-derived CDR1 and CDR2 are KGHDR and SFDVKD. V lost 2 bases, J lost 10 bases, and 11 bases lay in between. CDR3 sequence: CATSDYEGREQFF. CDR3 DNA sequence: TGTGCCACCAGTGATTATGAGGGCAGAGAGCAGTTCTTC.

This clonotype was detected ten times or more. The rearrangement links TRBV7-3 to TRBJ2-1, with 12 positions matching TRBD2. The CDR3 contains 15 residues. Per germline, CDR1 SGHTA and CDR2 FQGTGA. The V gene end was trimmed by 3 bases and the J gene end by 7 bases; junction bases not matched to a gene: 4. The CDR3 bases are TGTGCCAGCAGCTTCCTAGCGGGAGGGCCGAATGAGCAGTTCTTC. Translation gives CASSFLAGGPNEQFF.